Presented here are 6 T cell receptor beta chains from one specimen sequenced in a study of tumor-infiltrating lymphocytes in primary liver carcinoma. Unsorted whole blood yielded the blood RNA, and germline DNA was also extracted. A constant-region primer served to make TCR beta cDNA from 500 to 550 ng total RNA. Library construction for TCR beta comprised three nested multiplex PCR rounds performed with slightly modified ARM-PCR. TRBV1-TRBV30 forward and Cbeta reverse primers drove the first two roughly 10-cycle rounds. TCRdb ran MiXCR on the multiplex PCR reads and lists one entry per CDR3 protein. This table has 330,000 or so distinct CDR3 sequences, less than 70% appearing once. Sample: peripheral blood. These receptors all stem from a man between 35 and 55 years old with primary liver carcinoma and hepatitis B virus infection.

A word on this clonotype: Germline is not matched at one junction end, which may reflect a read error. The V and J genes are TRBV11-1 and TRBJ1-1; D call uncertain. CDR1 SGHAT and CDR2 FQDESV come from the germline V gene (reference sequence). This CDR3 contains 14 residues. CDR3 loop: CANSDTMANTEAFF. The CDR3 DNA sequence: TGTGCCAACAGCGATACCATGGCGAACACTGAAGCTTTCTTT.

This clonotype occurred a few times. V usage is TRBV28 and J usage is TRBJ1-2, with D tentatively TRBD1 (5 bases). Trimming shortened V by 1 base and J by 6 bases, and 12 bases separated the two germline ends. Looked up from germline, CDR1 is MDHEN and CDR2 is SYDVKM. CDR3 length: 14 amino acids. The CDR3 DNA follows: TGTGCCAGCAGTTTATCGGTCAGGGTGCATGGCTACACCTTC. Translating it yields CASSLSVRVHGYTF.

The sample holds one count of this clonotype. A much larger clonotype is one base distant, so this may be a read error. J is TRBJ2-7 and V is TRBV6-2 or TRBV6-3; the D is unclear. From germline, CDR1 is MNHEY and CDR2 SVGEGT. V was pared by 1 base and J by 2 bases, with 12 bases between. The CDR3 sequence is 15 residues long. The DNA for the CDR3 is TGTGCCAGCAGTTACTTGTCCAGCGAGACCTACGAGCAGTACTTC. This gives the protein CASSYLSSETYEQYF.

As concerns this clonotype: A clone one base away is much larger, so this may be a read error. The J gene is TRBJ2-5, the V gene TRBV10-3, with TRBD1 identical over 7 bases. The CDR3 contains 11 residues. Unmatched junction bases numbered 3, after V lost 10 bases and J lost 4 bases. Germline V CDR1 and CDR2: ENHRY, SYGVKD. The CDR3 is CATRQGETQYF. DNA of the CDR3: TGTGCCACCAGACAGGGAGAGACCCAGTACTTC.

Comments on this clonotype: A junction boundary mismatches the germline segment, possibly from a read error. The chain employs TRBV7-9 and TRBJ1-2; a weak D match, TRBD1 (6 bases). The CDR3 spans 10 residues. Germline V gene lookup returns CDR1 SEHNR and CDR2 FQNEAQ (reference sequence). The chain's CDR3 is CTSSGETGTF. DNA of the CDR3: TGTACCAGCAGTGGAGAAACAGGGACCTTC.

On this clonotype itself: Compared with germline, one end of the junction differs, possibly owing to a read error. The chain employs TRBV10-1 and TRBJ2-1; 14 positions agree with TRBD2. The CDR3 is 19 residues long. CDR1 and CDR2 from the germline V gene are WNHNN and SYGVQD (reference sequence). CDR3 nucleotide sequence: TGCACCAGCAGTGATACGGGCCATCGTGGGACTAGCGGGAGAAAAGAGCAGTTCTTC. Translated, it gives CTSSDTGHRGTSGRKEQFF.